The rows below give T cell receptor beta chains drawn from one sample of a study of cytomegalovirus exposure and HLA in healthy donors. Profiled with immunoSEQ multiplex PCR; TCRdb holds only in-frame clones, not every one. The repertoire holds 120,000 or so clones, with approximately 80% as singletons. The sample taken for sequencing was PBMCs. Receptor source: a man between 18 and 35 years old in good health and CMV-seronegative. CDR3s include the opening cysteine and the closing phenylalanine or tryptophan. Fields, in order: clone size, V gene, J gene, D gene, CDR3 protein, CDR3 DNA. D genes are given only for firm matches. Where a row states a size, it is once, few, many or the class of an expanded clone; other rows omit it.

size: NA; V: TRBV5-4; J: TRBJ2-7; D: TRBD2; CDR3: CASSLGGSGAYEQYF; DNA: TGTGCCAGCAGCTTGGGGGGTAGCGGGGCTTACGAGCAGTACTTC
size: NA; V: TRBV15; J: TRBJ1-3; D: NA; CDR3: CATSRDPGILSGNTIYF; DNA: TGTGCCACCAGCAGAGATCCAGGGATACTCTCTGGAAACACCATATATTTT
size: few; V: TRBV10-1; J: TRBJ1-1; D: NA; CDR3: CASSESTGPFTEAFF; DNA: TGCGCCAGCAGTGAGTCGACAGGCCCCTTCACTGAAGCTTTCTTT
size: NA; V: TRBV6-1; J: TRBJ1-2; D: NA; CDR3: CASSELGGYGYTF; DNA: TGTGCCAGCAGTGAATTAGGGGGCTATGGCTACACCTTC
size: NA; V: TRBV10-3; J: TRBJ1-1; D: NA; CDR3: CAIREGKGQNTEAFF; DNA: TGTGCCATCAGAGAGGGCAAAGGACAGAACACTGAAGCTTTCTTT
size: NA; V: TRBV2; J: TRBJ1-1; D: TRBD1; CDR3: CARGTGVGAEAFF; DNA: TGTGCCAGAGGGACAGGGGTGGGGGCTGAAGCTTTCTTT
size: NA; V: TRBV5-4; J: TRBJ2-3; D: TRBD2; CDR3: CASSLASGAADTQYF; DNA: TGCGCCAGCAGCTTGGCTAGCGGGGCAGCAGATACGCAGTATTTT
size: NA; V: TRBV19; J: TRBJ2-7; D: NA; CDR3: CASTGGDRTLGTYEQYF; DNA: TGTGCCAGTACCGGCGGGGACCGAACTCTGGGGACCTACGAGCAGTACTTC
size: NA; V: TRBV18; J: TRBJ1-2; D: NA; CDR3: CASSSTGLKGYTF; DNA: TGTGCCAGCTCATCCACAGGGTTGAAGGGCTACACCTTC
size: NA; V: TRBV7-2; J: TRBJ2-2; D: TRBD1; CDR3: CASSPIGTALTGELFF; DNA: TGTGCCAGCAGCCCAATCGGGACAGCCCTCACCGGGGAGCTGTTTTTT
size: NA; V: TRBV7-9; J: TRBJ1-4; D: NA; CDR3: CASSVGFGEKLFF; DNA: TGTGCCAGCAGCGTGGGCTTTGGTGAAAAACTGTTTTTT
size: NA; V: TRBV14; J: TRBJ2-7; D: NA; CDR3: CASSPSGSEQYF; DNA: TGTGCCAGCAGTCCAAGTGGGAGCGAGCAGTACTTC